This TCR beta chain was captured in a study of T-cell memory formation after mild COVID-19. This clonotype was counted a few times. Antigen specificity is unknown. General study findings and limits: CD4+ clones that contracted lay mainly in CM and EM; CD8+ ones lay in EMRA.

Losses at the gene ends were 6 bases for V and 4 bases for J; bases not matched to a gene: 8. CDR1 SQVTM and CDR2 ANQGSEA come from the germline V gene. This CDR3 has 15 residues. Via MiXCR, TCRdb re-called the 5' RACE reads, giving one row per CDR3 protein. Of about 560,000 distinct CDR3 sequences listed, roughly a sixth are singletons. The TCR sequence derives from an adult woman who had mild COVID-19 (a few samples of this study predate the infection). Cell type and time point are not known. The sample taken for sequencing was PBMCs or a T cell subset sorted from them (not recorded which). The chain has TRBV29-1 and TRBJ2-2, with 10 bases matching TRBD1. The CDR3 sequence: CSVPRTGGITGELFF. DNA of the CDR3: TGCAGCGTCCCGAGGACAGGGGGAATCACCGGGGAGCTGTTTTTT.